Given below is one T cell receptor beta chain in context. The record originates from a study of memory CD8 T cells in hepatitis C reinfection. About the research overall: HCV reinfection meant a positive HCV RNA test after two negative tests at least 60 days apart.

Profiling relied on immunoSEQ multiplex PCR, and the TCRdb table lists in-frame clones only, not all of them. This table holds 45,000 to 55,000 clones, roughly nine tenths found once. As to time point: pre-reinfection, 55 to 20 weeks before reinfection detection. Sorted cells were sequenced directly ex vivo without any in vitro expansion. The Montreal HEPCO cohort supplied donors who inject drugs. At all three reinfection time points, viable CD3+ CD8+ CD45RO- cells from a couple of donors served as controls. The CDR3 totals 14 residues. Germline V gives CDR1 SGHDT, CDR2 YYEEEE. The V gene lost 3 bases and the J gene lost 4 bases, with 13 bases spanning the gap.

Specimen: naive CD8+ T cells sorted from blood. This TCR derives from a man between 18 and 35 years old with hepatitis C virus infection. This rearrangement joins TRBV5-6 to TRBJ1-2; a weak D match, TRBD1 (6 bases). CDR3 region: CASSSTGSGYGYTF. The CDR3 nucleotides read TGTGCCAGCAGCTCTACAGGGTCGGGCTATGGCTACACCTTC.